A single sample is the source of the 28 T cell receptor beta chains below, sequenced in a study of blood T cell repertoires in COVID-19. Libraries were prepared by immunoSEQ multiplex PCR; TCRdb keeps only in-frame clonotypes and omits some of them. The sample yields around 290,000 clones, 86% seen once. Source material: peripheral blood. These receptors were obtained from an older woman with COVID-19, enrolled during active disease.

This chain connects TRBV6-5 to TRBJ1-6, with 7 bases fitting TRBD1. The CDR3 has 14 residues. Germline-derived CDR1 and CDR2 are MNHEY and SVGAGI. Germline trimming cut 9 bases from V and 6 bases from J; bases unmatched to any gene: 8. CDR3 residues: CASLQGNGNSPLHF. Here the CDR3 DNA reads TGTGCCAGTCTACAGGGGAATGGTAATTCACCCCTCCACTTT.

The chain is built from TRBV5-1 and TRBJ1-2, with 8 positions matching TRBD1. V trimming: 3 bases; J trimming: 2 bases; junction bases outside the gene matches: 3. The CDR3 has 14 residues. The germline gives CDR1 SGHRS, CDR2 YFSETQ. The CDR3 DNA reads as TGCGCCAGCAGCTCGACAGGGGCGAACTATGGCTACACCTTC. This translates into CASSSTGANYGYTF.

V is TRBV6-5 and J is TRBJ2-3; possible D gene TRBD1, 5 bases. The CDR3 loop spans 13 amino acids. V dropped 6 bases and J dropped 1 base, with 8 bases sitting between them. CDR1 and CDR2 from the germline V gene are MNHEY and SVGAGI. The CDR3 spells CASSRDGTDTQYF. The CDR3 DNA reads as TGTGCCAGCAGCAGGGATGGCACAGATACGCAGTATTTT.

The chain joins TRBV10-2 to TRBJ1-5; D may be TRBD1 (6 bases). This CDR3 is built from 14 residues. Germline V gives CDR1 WSHSY, CDR2 SAAADI. V lost 2 bases and J 3 bases, leaving 8 bases between the germline ends. The CDR3 nucleotides read TGCGCCAGCAGTGAGGGACAGTTCAATCAGCCCCAGCATTTT. Its translation is CASSEGQFNQPQHF.

This clone was detected only once. The CDR3 bases are TGTGCCACCAGTGATCCCTGGACAGGGCTCGACTATGGCTACACCTTC. Amino acids: CATSDPWTGLDYGYTF. V usage is TRBV24-1 and J usage is TRBJ1-2; the match to TRBD1 covers 8 bases. V shed 3 bases, J shed 3 bases, and the junction held 8 bases outside the gene matches. The CDR3 extends over 16 amino acids. CDR1 is KGHDR, CDR2 SFDVKD, per germline.

This clone has more than one count but fewer than ten. This sequence joins TRBV24-1 and TRBJ2-3, with TRBD2 matching 9 bases. This CDR3 spans 17 amino acids. V lost 4 bases to trimming and J lost 0 bases; unmatched junction nucleotides: 7. CDR1 and CDR2 (germline): KGHDR, SFDVKD. The CDR3 DNA follows: TGTGCCACCAGTGAGGCGGGGGGGCCCTCGAGCACAGATACGCAGTATTTT. It specifies CATSEAGGPSSTDTQYF.

This chain connects TRBV11-2 to TRBJ1-1; 8 bases map to TRBD1. CDR1 and CDR2 from the germline V gene are SGHAT and FQNNGV. Trimming took 8 bases from V and 4 from J; bases not matched to a gene: 6. This CDR3 region has 13 residues. CDR3 nucleotide sequence: TGTGCCAGCGGGTGGACAGGGAGCACTGAAGCTTTCTTT. Translation: CASGWTGSTEAFF.

This rearrangement joins TRBV5-1 to TRBJ1-1, with D possibly matching TRBD1 (6 bases). The CDR3 totals 15 residues. Deletions cut 2 bases from V and 5 bases from J, with 16 bases between. Per germline, CDR1 SGHRS and CDR2 YFSETQ. Here the CDR3 DNA reads TGCGCCAGCAGCTTTGACACCCCAGGGGTGACTGAAGCTTTCTTT. Translation gives CASSFDTPGVTEAFF.

The V call is TRBV2, the J call TRBJ2-1, with TRBD1 matching 8 bases. Germline loops: CDR1 SNHLY, CDR2 FYNNEI. The CDR3 contains 14 residues. After removal of 2 bases from V and 9 bases from J, the junction contained 6 bases not matched to a gene. The CDR3 sequence: CASSEQGALGEQFF. The CDR3 coding sequence is TGTGCCAGCAGTGAACAGGGGGCCCTGGGTGAGCAGTTCTTC.

The chain couples TRBV29-1 to TRBJ1-4; D is unclear. CDR1 and CDR2 from the germline V gene are SQVTM and ANQGSEA. V was pared by 0 bases and J by 6 bases, with 11 bases between. The CDR3 is 14 amino acids. CDR3 nucleotide sequence: TGCAGCGTTGAAGAGCCGGGAGTGGATGAAAAACTGTTTTTT. It yields the protein CSVEEPGVDEKLFF.

V is TRBV28 and J is TRBJ2-1, with no clear D. The CDR3 length is 13 residues. In germline, CDR1 is MDHEN, CDR2 SYDVKM. The V and J ends lost 10 bases and 3 bases respectively, with 13 bases between them. The CDR3 sequence: CATLTAFYNEQFF. The CDR3, as DNA: TGTGCCACCCTAACCGCGTTCTACAATGAGCAGTTCTTC.

This chain links TRBV30 with TRBJ1-1; D is unclear. Between the trimmed V and J ends, which lost 0 bases and 4 bases, there was a span of 15 bases. Germline CDR1 and CDR2: GTSNPN and SVGIG (reference sequence). The CDR3 contains 15 residues. CDR3 sequence (DNA): TGTGCCTGGAGTGTACGAGACCTAGAGACCACTGAAGCTTTCTTT. It yields the protein CAWSVRDLETTEAFF.

The chain combines TRBV3-1 (or the pseudogene TRBV3-2) with TRBJ1-1; the D is unclear. V lost 0 bases and J lost 4, with 15 bases in between. The V gene's germline CDR1 is LGHDT and CDR2 YNNKEL (reference sequence). The CDR3 loop spans 16 amino acids. In nucleotides, the CDR3 is TGTGCCAGCAGCCAAGATGGGAGGAGTACGGGCACTGAAGCTTTCTTT. Translating gives CASSQDGRSTGTEAFF.

This sequence joins TRBV20-1 and TRBJ2-6; tentative D call: TRBD1 (5 bases). The CDR3 covers 15 residues. Germline CDR1 DFQATT, CDR2 SNEGSKA (reference sequence). Trimming took 3 bases from V and 2 from J, leaving 11 bases between them. The CDR3 nucleotides read TGCAGTGCTAGTGCAGGGAATGCTGGGGCCAACGTCCTGACTTTC. Its translation is CSASAGNAGANVLTF.

V usage is TRBV21-1 and J usage is TRBJ2-5; TRBD1 is taken as the D call from the table, unchecked against the DNA. TRBV21-1 is a pseudogene locus. The CDR3 length is 15 residues. This chain's CDR3 is CASSKGSQGEETQYF. CDR3 nucleotides: TGTGCCAGCAGCAAGGGATCACAGGGGGAAGAGACCCAGTACTTC.

The chain joins TRBV13 to TRBJ2-7, with 8 bases identical to TRBD2. The length of the CDR3 is 15 residues. The V gene end was trimmed by 0 bases and the J gene end by 4 bases; junction bases not matched to a gene: 5. Germline CDR1 is PRHDT and CDR2 is FYEKMQ (reference sequence). The CDR3 DNA follows: TGTGCCAGCAGCTTAGGTGCTAGCGGGCCTTACGAGCAGTACTTC. This codes for CASSLGASGPYEQYF.

This clone appeared once. The V gene is TRBV5-1, the J gene TRBJ2-2; TRBD1 matches at 8 bases. The V gene's germline CDR1 is SGHRS and CDR2 YFSETQ. Germline trimming cut 7 bases from V and 6 bases from J; bases unmatched to any gene: 5. This CDR3 spans 13 amino acids. The CDR3, as DNA: TGCGCCAGCTCAGGGGGCTTGGCCGGGGAGCTGTTTTTT. This translates into CASSGGLAGELFF.

V and J are TRBV9 and TRBJ2-2; 8 positions agree with TRBD2. J lost 3 bases, V lost 4 bases, and 8 bases had no gene match. Germline V CDR1 and CDR2: SGDLS, YYNGEE. This CDR3 is 16 amino acids long. This CDR3 is CASSPRGLGDTGELFF. The CDR3 DNA is TGTGCCAGCAGCCCCCGGGGACTAGGAGACACCGGGGAGCTGTTTTTT.

The chain employs TRBV12-5 and TRBJ2-1, with 10 bases matching TRBD2. V dropped 7 bases and J dropped 1; count of bases not matched to a gene: 7. The CDR3 runs 16 residues. Per the germline V gene, CDR1 is LGHNT and CDR2 is FRNRAP. Written as DNA, the CDR3 is TGTGCTAGTGCTCCGGCTAGCGGGGGATCCTACAATGAGCAGTTCTTC. Translating gives CASAPASGGSYNEQFF.

V and J are TRBV2 and TRBJ1-6; D not resolved. The CDR3 is 13 amino acids. Trimming stripped 6 bases from V and 0 bases from J, with 3 bases between. From germline, CDR1 is SNHLY and CDR2 FYNNEI. This chain's CDR3 is CASRASYNSPLHF. DNA for the CDR3: TGTGCCAGCAGGGCCTCCTATAATTCACCCCTCCACTTT. The full variable domain, rest sourced from reference TRBV2 and TRBJ1-6, is EPEVTQTPSHQVTQMGQEVILRCVPISNHLYFYWYRQILGQKVEFLVSFYNNEISEKSEIFDDQFSVERPDGSNFTLKIRSTKLEDSAMYFCASRASYNSPLHFGNGTRLTVT.

V is TRBV7-2 and J is TRBJ2-1; tentatively, D is TRBD2 (7 bases). The CDR3 loop spans 13 amino acids. Trimming took off 1 base at V and 9 bases at J, with 10 bases between the two ends. Germline CDR1 reads SGHTA; CDR2 reads FQGNSA. The CDR3: CASSLEGGREQFF. The CDR3 bases are TGTGCCAGCAGCTTAGAGGGGGGGCGTGAGCAGTTCTTC.

The rearrangement links TRBV7-2 to TRBJ1-1; TRBD1 might be the D (6 bases). Deletions cut 2 bases from V and 4 bases from J, with 11 bases between. From germline, CDR1 is SGHTA and CDR2 FQGNSA. The CDR3 totals 14 residues. The CDR3 DNA follows: TGTGCCAGCAGCTTAAGGGGGAGAGCCACTGAAGCTTTCTTT. Its translation is CASSLRGRATEAFF.

J is TRBJ1-2 and V is TRBV12-3 or TRBV12-4; TRBD1 matches 7 bases. The junction had 7 bases not matched to a gene; V was cut back by 6 bases and J by 6 bases. The CDR3 totals 13 residues. The CDR3 is CASRGQEVDGYTF. The CDR3 DNA is TGTGCCAGCAGAGGACAGGAGGTCGATGGCTACACCTTC.

V gene TRBV2 combines with J gene TRBJ1-4; perhaps TRBD1 as D (5 bases). CDR1 and CDR2 from the germline V gene are SNHLY and FYNNEI. This CDR3 has 15 residues. The germline V and J ends were trimmed by 2 bases and 7 bases, with 14 bases remaining between them. CDR3 sequence (DNA): TGTGCCAGCAGTGAAACCGGGGGGTTTGGTGAAAAACTGTTTTTT. Its protein is CASSETGGFGEKLFF.

The genes are TRBV10-3 and TRBJ2-5, with 7 bases lining up with TRBD1. The germline V gene encodes CDR1 ENHRY and CDR2 SYGVKD. The CDR3 covers 16 residues. The V segment lost 1 base and the J segment 2 bases; nucleotides outside the gene matches: 7. The CDR3, as DNA: TGTGCCATCAGTGAGTTCTCCGGGACAGAGCAAGAGACCCAGTACTTC. Translating gives CAISEFSGTEQETQYF.

This chain uses TRBV18 with TRBJ1-2; 9 bases line up with TRBD1. Germline V gives CDR1 KGHSH, CDR2 LQKENI. This CDR3 spans 15 amino acids. The V and J ends lost 6 bases and 8 bases, in that order; junction bases with no gene match: 13. The CDR3 sequence: CASSPAGGTGSGYTF. The CDR3 nucleotides are TGTGCCAGCTCCCCAGCCGGGGGGACAGGGTCCGGCTACACCTTC.

The rearrangement joins TRBV28 to TRBJ1-5; 7 bases map to TRBD1. Germline CDR1 MDHEN, CDR2 SYDVKM. The V gene end was trimmed by 8 bases and the J gene end by 0 bases; junction bases not matched to a gene: 13. The CDR3 extends over 17 amino acids. In DNA form, the CDR3 reads TGTGCCAGCGGGATAGCAGGGGGAACATATAGCAATCAGCCCCAGCATTTT. Translating gives CASGIAGGTYSNQPQHF.

The chain has TRBV9 and TRBJ2-3; 8 nucleotides line up with TRBD2. V lost 4 bases, J lost 1 base, and 5 bases stayed unmatched. The CDR3 covers 15 residues. From germline, CDR1 is SGDLS and CDR2 YYNGEE. CDR3 DNA sequence: TGTGCCAGCAGCCCGGGGGGGTTAGGCACAGATACGCAGTATTTT. Protein product: CASSPGGLGTDTQYF.